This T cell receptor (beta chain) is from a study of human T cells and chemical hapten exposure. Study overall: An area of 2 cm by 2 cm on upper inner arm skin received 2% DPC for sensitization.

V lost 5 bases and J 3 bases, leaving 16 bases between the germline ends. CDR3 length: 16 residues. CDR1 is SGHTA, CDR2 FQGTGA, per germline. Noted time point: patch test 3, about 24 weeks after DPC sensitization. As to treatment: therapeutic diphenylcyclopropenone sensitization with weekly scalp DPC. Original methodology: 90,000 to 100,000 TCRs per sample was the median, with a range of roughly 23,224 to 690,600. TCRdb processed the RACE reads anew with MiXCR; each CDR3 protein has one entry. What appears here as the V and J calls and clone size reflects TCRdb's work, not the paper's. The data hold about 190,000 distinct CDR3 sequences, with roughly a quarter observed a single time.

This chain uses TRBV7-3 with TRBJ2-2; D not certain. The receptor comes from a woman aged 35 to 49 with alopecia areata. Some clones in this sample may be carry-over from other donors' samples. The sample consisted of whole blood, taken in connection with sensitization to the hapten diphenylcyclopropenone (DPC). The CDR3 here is CASSLTTGSYTGELFF. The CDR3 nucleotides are TGTGCCAGCAGCCTTACCACCGGGTCTTACACCGGGGAGCTGTTTTTT. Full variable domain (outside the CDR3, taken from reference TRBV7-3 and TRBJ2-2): GAGVSQTPSNKVTEKGKYVELRCDPISGHTALYWYRQSLGQGPEFLIYFQGTGAADDSGLPNDRFFAVRPEGSVSTLKIQRTERGDSAVYLCASSLTTGSYTGELFFGEGSRLTVL.